Sequencing of this T cell receptor beta chain was carried out in a study of spatial heterogeneity in lung cancer. Time point given: sample taken at primary tumor resection. Each CDR3 protein gets one entry after TCRdb re-called the 5' RACE reads with MiXCR. The sample yields about 92,000 distinct CDR3 sequences, about 12% seen once. This TCR derives from a male donor with early-stage non-small cell lung cancer. The sample here was PBMCs, taken at surgery.

The DNA for the CDR3 is TGTGCCAGTAGTATAGGGGCCAGGACCGGAGATACGCAGTATTTT. Encoded protein: CASSIGARTGDTQYF. J is TRBJ2-3 and V is TRBV19; no firm D call. The CDR3 contains 15 residues. Germline V gene lookup returns CDR1 LNHDA and CDR2 SQIVND (reference sequence). V lost 1 base and J 5 bases, leaving 13 bases between the germline ends.